This T cell receptor (beta chain) is from a study of T cell clonality in common variable immunodeficiency. General study points: Reportedly, TCR beta sequences from common variable immunodeficiency showed fewer deletions and N-nucleotide insertions.

This clone was observed many times. Its antigen is as yet unknown. With the read ending 3 residues before the CDR3 end, the germline J gene is used to fill in that end. The sample contains more than one DNA sequence encoding this CDR3. This table comes from immunoSEQ multiplex PCR, and its TCRdb copy is limited to in-frame clones, with some not included. The profile covers approximately 44,000 clones, none occurring a single time. The V gene's germline CDR1 is DFQATT and CDR2 SNEGSKA (reference sequence). Trimming took 0 bases from V and 0 from J, leaving 15 bases between them. The CDR3 extends over 17 amino acids.

The sequencing input was peripheral blood mononuclear cells. The clonotype was recovered from a person aged 18 to 70 in good health. This chain uses TRBV20-1 with TRBJ1-5; D possibly corresponds to TRBD1 (5 bases). CDR3 sequence reads: CSARDGQGGYSNQPQHF. CDR3 DNA (partial): TGCAGTGCTAGAGATGGCCAGGGCGGATATAGCAATCAGCCC.